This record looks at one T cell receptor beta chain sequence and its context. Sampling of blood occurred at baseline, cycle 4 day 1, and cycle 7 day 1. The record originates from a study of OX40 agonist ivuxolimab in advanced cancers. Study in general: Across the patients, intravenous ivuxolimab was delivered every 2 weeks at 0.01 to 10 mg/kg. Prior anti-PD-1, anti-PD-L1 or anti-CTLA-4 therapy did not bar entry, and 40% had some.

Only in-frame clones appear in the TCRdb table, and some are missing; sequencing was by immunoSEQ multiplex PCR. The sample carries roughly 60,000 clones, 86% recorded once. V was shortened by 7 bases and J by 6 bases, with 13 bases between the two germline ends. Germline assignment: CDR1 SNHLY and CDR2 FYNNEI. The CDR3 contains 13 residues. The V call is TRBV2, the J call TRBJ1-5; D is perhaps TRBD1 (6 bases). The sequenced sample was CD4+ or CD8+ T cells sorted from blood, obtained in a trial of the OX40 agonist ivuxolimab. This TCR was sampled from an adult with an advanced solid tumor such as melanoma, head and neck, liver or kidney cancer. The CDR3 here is CASTEGEGQPQHF. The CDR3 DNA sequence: TGTGCCAGCACGGAGGGGGAAGGTCAGCCCCAGCATTTT. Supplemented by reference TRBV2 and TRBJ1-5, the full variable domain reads EPEVTQTPSHQVTQMGQEVILRCVPISNHLYFYWYRQILGQKVEFLVSFYNNEISEKSEIFDDQFSVERPDGSNFTLKIRSTKLEDSAMYFCASTEGEGQPQHFGDGTRLSIL.